This TCR beta chain was recovered during a study of CD4 T cells in relation to SARS-CoV-2 and coronaviruses. Before the COVID-19 pandemic, during about 2010-2018, CD4+ T cells were taken from unexposed donors. The cells were cultured for about 10 days before CD4+ T cells were isolated. Cells permitting, SARS-CoV-2 S/N and four cold-coronavirus spikes were tested on unexposed-donor CD4+ T cells. Libraries were prepared by immunoSEQ multiplex PCR; TCRdb keeps only in-frame clonotypes and omits some of them. The sample shows 26,000 or so clones, around 76% of them seen only once. The length of the CDR3 is 16 residues. Trimming shortened V by 0 bases and J by 1 base, and 14 bases separated the two germline ends. Germline loops: CDR1 SGHRS, CDR2 YFSETQ. As concerns this clone: Its antigen remains unknown.

The receptor's source is a human donor in good health. Sequenced: CD4+ T cells from PBMCs, cultured in vitro. The chain has TRBV5-1 and TRBJ2-7; possible D gene TRBD1, 5 bases. The CDR3 nucleotides read TGCGCCAGCAGCTTGGGGGGCTTGCCGGTTTCCTACGAGCAGTACTTC. It codes for CASSLGGLPVSYEQYF.